This T cell receptor beta chain was captured in a study of beta chain features in type 1 diabetes. Study-wide findings and caveats: Any HLA-type effect on TCRB rearrangement remained unresolved here. Among patients, naive, central memory and Treg TCRB repertoires appeared more similar than among healthy donors.

This clone has just a few counts. Its antigen is unidentified. Expressed TCRB transcripts were sequenced, since all the RNA that had been isolated was reverse transcribed. This table comes from immunoSEQ multiplex PCR, and its TCRdb copy is limited to in-frame clones, with some not included. Altogether 350,000 or so clones are present, about 18% being singletons, with the ten largest covering 0.044%. Sample: naive CD4+ T cells from blood. The TCR sequence derives from a woman aged 18-30 years in good health.

Here the CDR3 reads CASSSLFYRGGDTQYF. CDR3 nucleotide sequence: TGTGCCAGCAGCTCCCTTTTCTACCGCGGGGGAGATACGCAGTATTTT. V gene TRBV7-2 combines with J gene TRBJ2-3; 7 nucleotides line up with TRBD2. V lost 4 bases, J lost 5 bases, and 12 bases stayed unmatched. The CDR3 loop spans 16 amino acids. Germline V gene sequence: CDR1 SGHTA, CDR2 FQGNSA.